This entry lists 28 T cell receptor beta chains sequenced from one sample in a study of blood T cell repertoires in COVID-19. Profiled with immunoSEQ multiplex PCR; TCRdb holds only in-frame clones, not every one. Of fewer than 100,000 clones in the sample, approximately 89% were seen once. Sequences were obtained from peripheral blood. The receptors stem from a man aged 45 to 65 with acute or convalescent COVID-19.

V and J are TRBV6-6 and TRBJ2-7, with 9 bases lining up with TRBD2. The CDR3 contains 15 residues. Germline CDR1 MNHNY, CDR2 SVGAGI (reference sequence). V shed 0 bases and J 2 bases; nucleotides not matched to a gene: 2. CDR3 in amino acids: CASSYSVAGAYEQYF. CDR3 bases: TGTGCCAGCAGTTACTCGGTAGCGGGAGCCTACGAGCAGTACTTC.

This clone showed up just once. CDR3 DNA sequence: TGTGCCAGCAGCCCCTCGTATAGCGGGAGGGGAGGAGAGACCCAGTACTTC. Encoded protein: CASSPSYSGRGGETQYF. The rearrangement joins TRBV7-6 to TRBJ2-5, with 11 nucleotides matching TRBD2. Trimming cost V 5 bases and J 4 bases; bases outside gene matches: 12. The V gene's germline CDR1 is SGHVS and CDR2 FNYEAQ. This CDR3 spans 17 amino acids.

The J gene is TRBJ2-4, the V gene TRBV4-1, with D perhaps TRBD2 (6 bases). This CDR3 contains 16 residues. CDR1 MGHRA and CDR2 YSYEKL come from the germline V gene. The V and J ends lost 2 bases and 1 base respectively, with 12 bases between them. The CDR3 DNA follows: TGCGCCAGCAGCCAACCGTCACTAGCTGCCAAAAACATTCAGTACTTC. This translates into CASSQPSLAAKNIQYF.

This rearrangement joins TRBV10-3 to TRBJ2-7; 7 bases map to TRBD1. J lost 3 bases, V lost 4 bases, and 15 bases had no gene match. CDR1 ENHRY and CDR2 SYGVKD come from the germline V gene. The CDR3 sequence is 17 residues long. This CDR3 reads CAISAPERTGINYEQYF. The CDR3 DNA reads TGTGCCATCAGTGCACCAGAGAGGACAGGAATTAACTACGAGCAGTACTTC.

This clone was recorded once. The CDR3 DNA is TGTGCCAGCAGCCAATTTCAGACTGAAGCTTTCTTT. Its translation: CASSQFQTEAFF. The chain couples TRBV11-2 to TRBJ1-1; D not certain. The CDR3 length is 12 residues. The germline gives CDR1 SGHAT, CDR2 FQNNGV. V lost 5 bases, J lost 5 bases, and 9 bases lay in between. The full variable domain, with the rest looked up from reference TRBV11-2 and TRBJ1-1, is EAGVAQSPRYKIIEKRQSVAFWCNPISGHATLYWYQQILGQGPKLLIQFQNNGVVDDSQLPKDRFSAERLKGVDSTLKIQPAKLEDSAVYLCASSQFQTEAFFGQGTRLTVV.

The chain couples TRBV19 to TRBJ1-5; 7 bases line up with TRBD1. CDR1 is LNHDA, CDR2 SQIVND, per germline (reference sequence). Trimming at V came to 6 bases and at J to 1 base, leaving 6 bases not matched to a gene. This CDR3 region has 15 residues. CDR3 loop: CASRTRQGSNQPQHF. The CDR3 DNA sequence: TGTGCCAGTAGAACCAGACAGGGAAGCAATCAGCCCCAGCATTTT.

Remarks on this clone: A read error may account for a junction end that differs from germline. The V and J genes are TRBV6-1 and TRBJ2-2; 11 nucleotides line up with TRBD1. The CDR3 consists of 15 residues. Per germline, CDR1 MNHNS and CDR2 SASEGT. The CDR3 sequence is CASSEAFMGQGGLFF. CDR3 sequence (DNA): TGTGCCAGCAGTGAAGCGTTCATGGGACAGGGGGGGCTGTTTTTT.

The V and J genes are TRBV4-1 and TRBJ2-1; TRBD2 agrees at 7 bases. Germline V gives CDR1 MGHRA, CDR2 YSYEKL. V lost 0 bases and J lost 4; bases outside the gene matches: 9. The CDR3 length is 17 residues. The CDR3 DNA is TGCGCCAGCAGCCAAGATCAGCTAGCGGCAACTTACAATGAGCAGTTCTTC. Translated, it gives CASSQDQLAATYNEQFF.

The chain joins TRBV19 to TRBJ2-7; TRBD1 matches at 9 bases. Germline trimming cut 3 bases from V and 1 base from J; bases unmatched to any gene: 4. The CDR3 consists of 15 residues. Germline lookup yields CDR1 LNHDA and CDR2 SQIVND (reference sequence). This CDR3 reads CASSMGQGSSYEQYF. The CDR3 nucleotides are TGTGCCAGTAGTATGGGACAGGGTAGTTCCTACGAGCAGTACTTC. Using reference TRBV19 and TRBJ2-7 for the parts outside the CDR3, the full variable domain is DGGITQSPKYLFRKEGQNVTLSCEQNLNHDAMYWYRQDPGQGLRLIYYSQIVNDFQKGDIAEGYSVSREKKESFPLTVTSAQKNPTAFYLCASSMGQGSSYEQYFGPGTRLTVT.

V and J are TRBV6-5 and TRBJ2-7; 7 bases line up with TRBD2. Trimming cost V 2 bases and J 6 bases; bases outside gene matches: 10. This CDR3 comprises 15 residues. Germline CDR1 is MNHEY and CDR2 is SVGAGI. CDR3 DNA: TGTGCCAGCAGTTACCAGACTAGCAAGGGCTCCGAGCAGTACTTC. Protein product: CASSYQTSKGSEQYF.

This chain links TRBV10-1 with TRBJ2-1, with TRBD1 matching over 10 bases. The germline CDR1 and CDR2 sequences are WNHNN and SYGVQD (reference sequence). The CDR3 is 15 residues long. V gave up 0 bases and J gave up 6 bases; unmatched junction bases: 2. The CDR3 coding sequence is TGCGCCAGCAGTGAGTCCGGGACAGGGGTCAATGAGCAGTTCTTC. It yields the protein CASSESGTGVNEQFF.

V is TRBV24-1 and J is TRBJ2-2; no clear D. The CDR3 consists of 13 residues. Germline-derived CDR1 and CDR2 are KGHDR and SFDVKD. Trimming removed 7 bases at V and 1 base at J, with 6 bases between. CDR3 region: CATSDKNTGELFF. The CDR3 DNA reads TGTGCCACCAGCGACAAGAACACCGGGGAGCTGTTTTTT.

CDR3 nucleotides: TGTGCCAGCAGCTTGACTGGGGCAAACACTGAAGCTTTCTTT. This sequence encodes CASSLTGANTEAFF. This chain joins TRBV5-5 and TRBJ1-1, with D possibly matching TRBD1 (5 bases). CDR3 size: 14 residues. The V and J ends lost 1 base and 2 bases respectively, with 9 bases between them. Germline V gene data show CDR1 as SGHKS and CDR2 as YYEKEE (reference sequence).

The V and J genes are TRBV5-1 and TRBJ2-7; TRBD2 aligns across 7 bases. Per the germline V gene, CDR1 is SGHRS and CDR2 is YFSETQ. V gave up 3 bases and J gave up 7 bases; unmatched junction bases: 7. This CDR3 has 13 amino acids. CDR3 region: CASSSGLPGEQYF. In nucleotides, the CDR3 is TGCGCCAGCAGCTCGGGACTACCTGGGGAGCAGTACTTC.

This sequence joins TRBV4-1 and TRBJ2-1; no reliable D call. CDR3 length: 14 amino acids. In germline, CDR1 is MGHRA, CDR2 YSYEKL. V shed 2 bases and J shed 8 bases, with 13 bases lying between them. CDR3 sequence reads: CASSQTPRRHEQFF. DNA for the CDR3: TGCGCCAGCAGCCAAACTCCTAGGCGCCATGAGCAGTTCTTC.

The chain employs TRBV7-2 and TRBJ2-3; 9 nucleotides align to TRBD2. CDR1 is SGHTA, CDR2 FQGNSA, per germline. This CDR3 has 15 amino acids. V shed 3 bases and J 4 bases; nucleotides not matched to a gene: 5. CDR3 amino acids: CASSFAGLAPDTQYF. CDR3 coding DNA: TGTGCCAGCAGCTTTGCGGGACTAGCACCAGATACGCAGTATTTT.

The genes are TRBV12-3 or TRBV12-4 and TRBJ1-4; no clear D gene. Trimming removed 3 bases at V and 5 bases at J, with 7 bases between. The CDR3 length is 13 residues. Here the CDR3 DNA reads TGTGCCAGCAGTTTGACCGGGAATGAAAAACTGTTTTTT. Translation gives CASSLTGNEKLFF.

The rearrangement joins TRBV15 to TRBJ2-1, with D possibly TRBD2 on 6 matching bases. The V end was cut by 5 bases, the J end by 4 bases, with 21 bases between. The germline CDR1 and CDR2 sequences are LNHNV and YYDKDF (reference sequence). This CDR3 comprises 17 residues. CDR3 sequence reads: CATSPRPSVGKYNEQFF. For the CDR3, the DNA is TGTGCCACCAGCCCGCGCCCTAGCGTCGGGAAATACAATGAGCAGTTCTTC.

The gene calls are TRBV7-9 and TRBJ1-1; 8 bases map to TRBD1. V lost 4 bases, J lost 7 bases, and 8 bases stayed unmatched. The CDR3 contains 14 residues. CDR1 and CDR2 from the germline V gene are SEHNR and FQNEAQ (reference sequence). The CDR3 sequence: CASSWSRGRDEAFF. CDR3 coding DNA: TGTGCCAGCAGCTGGTCCAGGGGGCGGGATGAAGCTTTCTTT.

The chain joins TRBV18 to TRBJ2-7; D might be TRBD1 (5 bases). Trimming removed 4 bases from V and 4 bases from J, with 8 bases in between. This CDR3 is built from 12 residues. Germline V gives CDR1 KGHSH, CDR2 LQKENI. CDR3 residues: CASSQQGYEQYF. CDR3 coding DNA: TGTGCCAGCTCACAGCAGGGTTACGAGCAGTACTTC.

This chain connects TRBV7-9 to TRBJ1-6, with 9 bases that match TRBD1. J lost 11 bases, V lost 7 bases, and 6 bases had no gene match. CDR1 is SEHNR, CDR2 FQNEAQ, per germline (reference sequence). CDR3 length: 13 residues. CDR3 protein: CASTIDRGTPLHF. The CDR3 DNA sequence: TGTGCCAGCACCATAGACAGGGGGACACCCCTCCACTTT. Full variable domain (outside the CDR3, taken from reference TRBV7-9 and TRBJ1-6): DTGVSQNPRHKITKRGQNVTFRCDPISEHNRLYWYRQTLGQGPEFLTYFQNEAQLEKSRLLSDRFSAERPKGSFSTLEIQRTEQGDSAMYLCASTIDRGTPLHFGNGTRLTVT.

The chain employs TRBV6-5 and TRBJ2-7; weak D call: TRBD1 (6 bases). Deletions cut 8 bases from V and 5 bases from J, with 16 bases between. The CDR3 is 13 amino acids. Germline loops: CDR1 MNHEY, CDR2 SVGAGI. The CDR3 here is CASHSGTTDEQYF. The DNA for the CDR3 is TGTGCCAGCCACTCCGGGACAACAGACGAGCAGTACTTC.

The chain joins TRBV25-1 to TRBJ2-5; tentatively, D is TRBD2 (6 bases). Between the trimmed V and J ends, which lost 6 bases and 2 bases, there was a span of 10 bases. The CDR3 runs to 13 residues. Germline V gives CDR1 MGHDK, CDR2 SYGVNS. CDR3 in DNA: TGTGCCAGCAGAGGCGGAGGGCAAGAGACCCAGTACTTC. Translating it yields CASRGGGQETQYF.

CDR3 nucleotides: TGTGCCGCTGGGGTTTCGGGGTCCGGGGAGCTGTTTTTT. Translating gives CAAGVSGSGELFF. The rearrangement uses TRBV21-1 and TRBJ2-2; the listed D gene, TRBD2, was not tested against the DNA. TRBV21-1 is deemed a pseudogene. The CDR3 runs to 13 residues.

The V and J genes are TRBV30 and TRBJ1-5; D might be TRBD1 (6 bases). Deletions cut 3 bases from V and 2 bases from J, with 11 bases between. The CDR3 sequence is 14 residues long. Germline V gene data show CDR1 as GTSNPN and CDR2 as SVGIG (reference sequence). CDR3 nucleotides: TGTGCCTGGAGGGGTCCAGGGGGCAATCAGCCCCAGCATTTT. Residues: CAWRGPGGNQPQHF.

CDR3 amino acids: CASSLGQGLVYNSPLHF. The CDR3 bases are TGTGCCAGTAGTCTGGGACAGGGGTTGGTCTATAATTCACCCCTCCACTTT. The chain links TRBV19 to TRBJ1-6; the match to TRBD1 covers 10 bases. Germline CDR1 LNHDA, CDR2 SQIVND (reference sequence). V gave up 5 bases and J gave up 3 bases; unmatched junction bases: 7. This CDR3 region has 17 residues.

The genes are TRBV5-1 and TRBJ1-5; tentative D call: TRBD1 (6 bases). V dropped 0 bases and J dropped 0 bases, with 7 bases sitting between them. Per germline, CDR1 SGHRS and CDR2 YFSETQ. The CDR3 extends over 15 amino acids. In DNA, the CDR3 is TGCGCCAGCAGCTTGGCAGGGGATAGCAATCAGCCCCAGCATTTT. This encodes CASSLAGDSNQPQHF.

The J gene is TRBJ2-3, the V gene TRBV10-3; 7 bases align to TRBD1. The V and J ends lost 2 bases and 2 bases, in that order; junction bases with no gene match: 10. Germline V gene sequence: CDR1 ENHRY, CDR2 SYGVKD. This CDR3 is built from 17 residues. The CDR3 coding sequence is TGTGCCATCAGTGAGCCTGACGACAGGGCCACCACAGATACGCAGTATTTT. This codes for CAISEPDDRATTDTQYF.